A single sample gave rise to the 17 T cell receptor beta chains below, sequenced in a study of CD4 T cells in relation to SARS-CoV-2 and coronaviruses. The data were produced by immunoSEQ multiplex PCR, yet TCRdb's version contains in-frame clones alone and is incomplete. The table includes some 45,000 clones, almost 85% detected once. Antigen specificity for these receptors is unknown. Material for sequencing was naive CD4+ T cells from PBMCs, cultured in vitro. Regarding subset: naive CD4+ T cells isolated by negative enrichment. All receptors derive from an adult with COVID-19.

The chain is built from TRBV5-8 and TRBJ2-3, with no clear D. Trimming pared 0 bases from V and 0 bases from J, leaving 8 bases between. Germline V gives CDR1 SGHTS, CDR2 YDEGEE. The CDR3 runs to 15 residues. CDR3 loop: CASSLERSSTDTQYF. CDR3 nucleotides: TGTGCCAGCAGCTTGGAAAGATCTAGCACAGATACGCAGTATTTT.

This chain uses TRBV29-1 with TRBJ2-3, with 7 bases aligning to TRBD1. The CDR3 loop spans 16 amino acids. The germline CDR1 and CDR2 sequences are SQVTM and ANQGSEA. V shed 4 bases and J 1 base; nucleotides not matched to a gene: 11. The CDR3 loop is CSVVGGEGPRTDTQYF. As DNA, the CDR3 is TGCAGCGTTGTAGGGGGCGAGGGTCCACGCACAGATACGCAGTATTTT.

The chain has TRBV7-3 and TRBJ2-5; D uncertain. CDR3 length: 13 residues. Germline loops: CDR1 SGHTA, CDR2 FQGTGA. Trimming removed 0 bases from V and 2 bases from J, with 4 bases in between. CDR3 amino acids: CASSLTRQETQYF. The CDR3 coding sequence is TGTGCCAGCAGCTTAACACGTCAAGAGACCCAGTACTTC. Filled out from reference TRBV7-3 and TRBJ2-5, the complete variable domain reads GAGVSQTPSNKVTEKGKYVELRCDPISGHTALYWYRQSLGQGPEFLIYFQGTGAADDSGLPNDRFFAVRPEGSVSTLKIQRTERGDSAVYLCASSLTRQETQYFGPGTRLLVL.

The chain recombines TRBV2 with TRBJ2-4, with 13 bases that match TRBD2. The trim removed 7 bases at V and 0 bases at J, leaving 6 bases unmatched. Germline CDR1 is SNHLY and CDR2 is FYNNEI. CDR3 size: 17 residues. The CDR3 here is CASTGLAGDLAKNIQYF. CDR3 coding DNA: TGTGCCAGCACTGGACTAGCGGGAGATCTAGCCAAAAACATTCAGTACTTC.

The chain links TRBV6-5 to TRBJ2-3; D unclear. The germline V gene encodes CDR1 MNHEY and CDR2 SVGAGI. Trimming removed 6 bases at V and 2 bases at J, with 12 bases between. The CDR3 consists of 14 residues. CDR3 bases: TGTGCCAGCAGACAAACACTAAACACAGATACGCAGTATTTT. It translates to CASRQTLNTDTQYF.

This clone was seen once. V is TRBV9 and J is TRBJ2-1, with TRBD2 matching over 8 bases. The CDR3 consists of 14 residues. J was trimmed by 8 bases and V by 4 bases; bases with no gene match: 8. CDR1 is SGDLS, CDR2 YYNGEE, per germline. The CDR3 is CASSPSGSGDEQFF. As DNA, the CDR3 is TGTGCCAGCAGCCCCAGCGGGAGTGGCGATGAGCAGTTCTTC.

The rearrangement joins TRBV3-1 (or the pseudogene TRBV3-2) to TRBJ2-7, with TRBD2 matching 10 bases. CDR1 and CDR2 from the germline V gene are LGHDT and YNNKEL (reference sequence). The CDR3 contains 18 residues. The J segment lost 2 bases and the V segment lost 0 bases, leaving 10 bases of the junction unmatched. The CDR3 region is CASSQDRGLAVSPYEQYF. The CDR3 coding sequence is TGTGCCAGCAGCCAAGATCGCGGACTAGCGGTGAGTCCCTACGAGCAGTACTTC.

J is TRBJ1-5 and V is TRBV25-1; 9 bases are shared with TRBD1. The germline CDR1 and CDR2 sequences are MGHDK and SYGVNS. CDR3 length equals 14 residues. V lost 10 bases to trimming and J lost 3 bases; unmatched junction nucleotides: 7. Here the CDR3 reads CAIPTGGINQPQHF. The DNA of the CDR3 is TGTGCCATCCCGACAGGGGGGATCAATCAGCCCCAGCATTTT. The full variable domain, rest sourced from reference TRBV25-1 and TRBJ1-5, is EADIYQTPRYLVIGTGKKITLECSQTMGHDKMYWYQQDPGMELHLIHYSYGVNSTEKGDLSSESTVSRIRTEHFPLTLESARPSHTSQYLCAIPTGGINQPQHFGDGTRLSIL.

V usage is TRBV5-4 and J usage is TRBJ2-3; TRBD1 matches 7 bases. Germline lookup yields CDR1 SGHNT and CDR2 YYREEE (reference sequence). The junction had 5 bases not matched to a gene; V was cut back by 2 bases and J by 2 bases. CDR3 length equals 15 residues. The CDR3 DNA reads as TGTGCCAGCAGCTTCCGGACAGGCGTCACAGATACGCAGTATTTT. Its translation is CASSFRTGVTDTQYF.

This clone turned up a few times. This chain connects TRBV28 to TRBJ1-5; weak D call: TRBD1 (5 bases). This CDR3 contains 12 residues. Looked up from germline, CDR1 is MDHEN and CDR2 is SYDVKM. V was trimmed by 2 bases and J by 9 bases, leaving 8 bases between them. The CDR3 DNA follows: TGTGCCAGCAGTTTAGAGGGGCTGCCCCAGCATTTT. The encoded protein is CASSLEGLPQHF.

The chain links TRBV6-4 to TRBJ1-2; 10 bases map to TRBD1. V trimming: 6 bases; J trimming: 6 bases; junction bases outside the gene matches: 4. The length of the CDR3 is 13 residues. Germline-derived CDR1 and CDR2 are MRHNA and SNTAGT. The CDR3 loop is CASRRDRGHGYTF. The DNA of the CDR3 is TGTGCCAGCAGAAGAGACAGGGGGCATGGCTACACCTTC.

The V and J genes are TRBV7-8 and TRBJ2-3, with D maybe TRBD1 (5 bases). CDR1 is SGHVS and CDR2 is FQNEAQ in the germline V gene. There are 14 residues in the CDR3. The V end lost 5 bases, the J end lost 1 base, and 10 bases lay between the germline ends. Here the CDR3 DNA reads TGTGCCAGCAGCCCCGACAGAGGCACAGATACGCAGTATTTT. Protein sequence: CASSPDRGTDTQYF.

V usage is TRBV2 and J usage is TRBJ1-2; TRBD1 matches 7 bases. With 6 bases clipped from V and 2 bases from J, the junction kept 6 bases outside the gene matches. CDR1 is SNHLY and CDR2 is FYNNEI in the germline V gene. The CDR3 runs to 14 residues. The CDR3 loop reads CASRAGTVNYGYTF. DNA of the CDR3: TGTGCCAGCAGGGCAGGGACAGTGAACTATGGCTACACCTTC.

The genes are TRBV15 and TRBJ2-1, with D perhaps TRBD2 (5 bases). The V and J ends lost 5 bases and 0 bases respectively, with 8 bases between them. The CDR3 is 14 residues long. The germline gives CDR1 LNHNV, CDR2 YYDKDF (reference sequence). CDR3: CATSAGLSYNEQFF. In nucleotides, the CDR3 is TGTGCCACCAGCGCCGGACTCTCCTACAATGAGCAGTTCTTC.

The V and J genes are TRBV5-1 and TRBJ1-1; 9 nucleotides align to TRBD1. CDR3 length: 14 residues. CDR1 is SGHRS, CDR2 YFSETQ, per germline. Trimming cost V 3 bases and J 5 bases; bases outside gene matches: 5. CDR3 DNA sequence: TGCGCCAGCAGCTCCGGACAGGGGCATACTGAAGCTTTCTTT. Protein: CASSSGQGHTEAFF.

This sequence joins TRBV5-1 and TRBJ1-3; tentative D call: TRBD1 (5 bases). Trimming took off 1 base at V and 3 bases at J, with 11 bases between the two ends. Germline CDR1 and CDR2: SGHRS and YFSETQ. CDR3 length equals 15 residues. CDR3 region: CASSLYGRVGNTIYF. CDR3 DNA: TGCGCCAGCAGCTTGTATGGCAGGGTTGGAAACACCATATATTTT.

V usage is TRBV5-5 and J usage is TRBJ2-7; perhaps TRBD1 as D (6 bases). Germline values: CDR1 SGHKS, CDR2 YYEKEE (reference sequence). This CDR3 has 14 amino acids. V dropped 2 bases and J dropped 1 base, with 10 bases sitting between them. CDR3 protein: CASSFGQSSYEQYF. The CDR3 region has the DNA TGTGCCAGCAGCTTTGGACAGAGTTCCTACGAGCAGTACTTC.